The 4 T cell receptor beta chains below were found in one sample sequenced in a study of blood T cells in healthy people across ages. Together with a sample-barcoded 5' primer, a J-beta primer mix was included in a second PCR lasting roughly 7 to 11 cycles. Each CDR3 protein gets one entry after TCRdb re-called the 5' RACE reads with MiXCR. The sample comprises about 830,000 distinct CDR3 sequences, 62% of which are singletons, and 25% to 35% rests with the top ten. Source material: blood. The origin of the receptors is a man younger than 45 in good health.

This clonotype came up once. This chain uses TRBV29-1 with TRBJ2-1; 8 nucleotides line up with TRBD1. Germline V gene lookup returns CDR1 SQVTM and CDR2 ANQGSEA. The CDR3 extends over 14 amino acids. Trimming cost V 5 bases and J 10 bases; bases outside gene matches: 13. Here the CDR3 reads CSVLQDRGGYEQFF. CDR3 in DNA: TGCAGCGTTTTACAAGACAGGGGCGGATACGAGCAGTTCTTC.

This clonotype was picked up one time. The chain recombines TRBV10-3 with TRBJ2-5, with 7 bases that match TRBD1. V dropped 4 bases and J dropped 2; count of bases not matched to a gene: 7. The CDR3 spans 15 residues. Germline V gives CDR1 ENHRY, CDR2 SYGVKD. CDR3 loop: CAISAVQGQQETQYF. The CDR3 DNA reads as TGTGCCATCAGTGCCGTACAGGGGCAACAAGAGACCCAGTACTTC.

CDR3 DNA: TGTGCCAGCAGCTCGCCGACGGGGATGAAGGAGCTGTTTTTT. Amino acids: CASSSPTGMKELFF. The V gene is TRBV7-2, the J gene TRBJ2-2; a possible D gene is TRBD2 (5 bases). The germline CDR1 and CDR2 sequences are SGHTA and FQGNSA. The CDR3 contains 14 residues. V was cut by 4 bases and J by 10 bases, with 16 bases left in between. Complete variable domain (other parts from reference TRBV7-2 and TRBJ2-2): GAGVSQSPSNKVTEKGKDVELRCDPISGHTALYWYRQSLGQGLEFLIYFQGNSAPDKSGLPSDRFSAERTGGSVSTLTIQRTQQEDSAVYLCASSSPTGMKELFFGEGSRLTVL.

The CDR3 region has the DNA TGCGCCAGCAGCCGAGGTACAGCGGCCTACAATGAGCAGTTCTTC. This codes for CASSRGTAAYNEQFF. The chain joins TRBV4-3 to TRBJ2-1, with a tentative D call TRBD2 (5 bases). Trimming cost V 4 bases and J 2 bases, with 12 bases left between them. The CDR3 loop spans 15 amino acids. Germline CDR1 is LGHNA and CDR2 is YSLEER.